This T cell receptor beta chain originates from a study of T cell therapy after organ transplantation (dated by TCRdb to the late 2010s). For the study in its entirety: Autologous CMV-specific T cells, expanded in vitro for approximately 2 weeks with a peptide pool of 30 HLA class I and II CMV epitopes, were used as therapy products. Short-term post-therapy blood samples were collected 4 to 8 weeks after completion of therapy. Of the roughly eleven patients, only 7 or 8 had long-term post-therapy samples available. Across 2 to 6 intravenous infusions, patients got a median of 1.92 x 10^8 CMV-specific T cells. A follow-up TRBV repertoire analysis was performed on an open-label phase I trial of autologous CMV-specific adoptive T cell therapy in solid-organ transplant recipients. Of the roughly 10 patients, eight were classified as clinical responders and two were classified as nonresponders. Patients were given up to 6 doses of T cells at 2-week intervals and were followed for roughly seven months after finishing therapy. Study-wide conclusions, independent of this receptor: Fold change in CD8 clonality after therapy inversely correlated with pretherapy clonality, suggesting less biased repertoires were more receptive to remodeling. Because the cohort was small, confounders such as concurrent antirejection and antiviral medications could not be assessed. Nonresponders showed marked pretherapy clonal expansions with minimal repertoire change after therapy. Few detected expansions in nonresponders may reflect reduced sample coverage from poor CD8+ T cell yield. Reconstitution after therapy appeared to involve both transferred clonotypes and endogenous clonotypes that were not detected in the therapy products.

Points on this clone: Its antigen is not yet known. No base-level quality is on record; no much larger clone is a single base apart.

TRB CDR3 regions were amplified from genomic DNA with the immunoSEQ two-step, bias-controlled multiplex PCR assay. CDR3 libraries were sequenced on an Illumina NextSeq 500. In the original analysis: The immunoSEQ Analyzer platform was used for initial alignment and bioinformatics, including bias normalization against synthetic CDR3 analogs. V, D and J genes were annotated according to IMGT database definitions. Further TRBV analyses used VDJtools version 1.1.10 and the R package tcR version 2.2.1.11 with default settings. For the GLIPH analysis, version 1.0 was run with default settings. In CDR3 sequences with at least 5 reads, significant changes in clonotype frequency were tested by a 2-sided binomial test with Benjamini-Hochberg correction (alpha = 0.01). TCRdb re-hosts the immuneACCESS table, in-frame sequences only. Its copies lack some clones; in the studies checked, an unresolved V gene accounts for under half of them, and the cause for the rest is not known. V and J calls and clone size are given by that table; D and trimming were obtained from the DNA. The sample includes almost 20,000 clones, with roughly four fifths observed a single time. Together, the top ten hold about a tenth of the sample.

Per the publication, the time point label means: 4-8 weeks after completion of therapy. The patients had received solid-organ transplants and had drug-resistant/recurrent cytomegalovirus. Ten people from the trial were chosen for repertoire analysis because post-therapy peripheral blood mononuclear cells were available from them. A BD FACSAria III was used to sort viable CD3+CD8+CD4- lymphocytes from PBMCs. The Qiagen DNeasy Kit was used to extract genomic DNA from the sorted cells. V is shortened by 4 bases, J by 6 bases, and the region joining them spans 16 bases. The germline V gene sets CDR1 to LGHNA and CDR2 to YSLEER. CDR3 length: 15 amino acids, cysteine to phenylalanine. Only the CDR3 part of the read is kept: 45 bases, read in frame from the first base.

The sample consisted of CD8+ T cells from blood, taken after autologous CMV-specific T cell therapy. Recombination linked TRBV4-3 to TRBJ2-1; the best D guess is TRBD2, with 5 bases matching. The source of this sequence is a human patient who had received a solid organ transplant and had CMV disease. The graft donor may be the source of some T cells after a transplant. The DNA sequence reads TGCGCCAGCAGCCTACAAACTAGATCCCCCAATGAGCAGTTCTTC. It is translated as CASSLQTRSPNEQFF.